This T cell receptor (beta chain) was obtained from a study of cytomegalovirus exposure and HLA in healthy donors. Whole-study findings and limits: A later look showed TCR association rates differing by HLA locus, highest for DRB1 and lowest for HLA-C. In a later analysis, a genetic analysis reported fewer productive-TCR N-insertions in an Asian-associated ancestry cluster than the cohort average.

The CDR3 covers 15 residues. Germline CDR1 reads SGHTA; CDR2 reads FQGNSA. PCR used 60 Vbeta primers and 13 Jbeta primers. Produced via immunoSEQ multiplex PCR; TCRdb's table is partial and in-frame only. There are fewer than 250,000 clones in the sample; around 82% occur only once, and more than 1.5% lies in the top ten. Details on this clone: The target antigen is unknown.

This receptor was identified in a young man in good health and CMV-seronegative. The sequencing input was PBMCs. V and J are TRBV7-2 and TRBJ2-5; 11 nucleotides align to TRBD1. The J call may be in error: the DNA end matches TRBJ2-7 better. The CDR3 region is CASSSAGTGGYEQYF. CDR3 sequence (DNA): TGTGCCAGCAGCTCAGCTGGGACAGGGGGCTACGAGCAGTACTTC.